These 32 T cell receptor beta chains were all obtained from the same sample, sequenced in a study of post-analysis software for immune sequencing data (dated by TCRdb to between 2014 and 2017). Broader findings and caveats from the paper: Significantly higher frequencies in patients than in controls were found for about 5 TRBV segments, including TRBV5-6, TRBV5-1 and TRBV20-1.

Antigens for these TCRs are unknown. The method behind the library was PCR. These reads were obtained on an Illumina HiSeq 2500. Unique molecular identifiers were incorporated into TCR beta cDNA libraries to reduce PCR and sequencing biases. TCRdb's own reprocessing of the public reads used fastp at Q25 and MiXCR and kept productive beta chains. One record per CDR3 amino acid sequence lists the most common genes and DNA. Present in this sample are more than 450,000 distinct CDR3 sequences, around 36% of which were seen just once. Of the sample, approximately 5.4% is held by the ten largest clones. Sequenced: blood. The receptors stem from a girl aged 2-17 years with multiple sclerosis.

There are a few counts of this clonotype. V and J are TRBV4-1 and TRBJ2-6, with D uncertain. V gave up 1 base and J gave up 0 bases, with 7 bases separating them. The CDR3 sequence is 16 residues long. CDR1 MGHRA and CDR2 YSYEKL come from the germline V gene. The CDR3 nucleotides are TGCGCCAGCAGCCAAGTGAGGCCCTCTGGGGCCAACGTCCTGACTTTC. Amino acid sequence: CASSQVRPSGANVLTF.

This clonotype has just a few counts. This chain links TRBV6-5 with TRBJ2-7; 13 nucleotides align to TRBD2. V gave up 8 bases and J gave up 2 bases; unmatched junction bases: 9. The CDR3 is 16 amino acids. CDR1 is MNHEY, CDR2 SVGAGI, per germline. The CDR3 DNA is TGTGCCAGCGGACTAGCGGGGGCCCACACCCCCTACGAGCAGTACTTC. Amino acids: CASGLAGAHTPYEQYF.

Points on this clonotype: This may be a read error, as it is one base from a much larger clone. V is TRBV7-2 and J is TRBJ2-6; maybe TRBD1 (5 bases). This CDR3 spans 18 amino acids. Germline values: CDR1 SGHTA, CDR2 FQGNSA. CDR3 nucleotides: TGTGCCAGCAGCTTAGGGCGGACCCTCTGGTCTGGGGCCAACGTCCGGACTTTC. Protein: CASSLGRTLWSGANVRTF.

This clonotype was detected ten times or more. The chain carries TRBV10-3 and TRBJ2-5, with D perhaps matching TRBD2 (6 bases). CDR1 and CDR2 from the germline V gene are ENHRY and SYGVKD. Trimming took off 0 bases at V and 5 bases at J, with 10 bases between the two ends. This CDR3 comprises 14 residues. CDR3 in DNA: TGTGCCATCAGTGAGTCTCGGGACTTGGAGACCCAGTACTTC. Its protein product is CAISESRDLETQYF.

This clonotype came up a few times. V usage is TRBV12-3 or TRBV12-4 and J usage is TRBJ1-5, with D maybe TRBD1 (5 bases). V shed 4 bases and J shed 2 bases, with 9 bases lying between them. The CDR3 length is 14 residues. DNA of the CDR3: TGTGCCAGCAGTTCCAGGGTCGGCAATCAGCCCCAGCATTTT. Amino acids: CASSSRVGNQPQHF.

V usage is TRBV6-6 and J usage is TRBJ2-3, with a possible D match to TRBD2 (7 bases). Trimming took off 2 bases at V and 5 bases at J, with 14 bases between the two ends. The CDR3 sequence is 15 residues long. Germline-derived CDR1 and CDR2 are MNHNY and SVGAGI (reference sequence). In nucleotides, the CDR3 is TGTGCCAGCAGTTACAGAGGGGGGGGTAGAGATACGCAGTATTTT. It encodes CASSYRGGGRDTQYF.

The J gene is TRBJ1-4, the V gene TRBV4-1; 7 bases fit TRBD1. The V segment lost 3 bases and the J segment 0 bases; nucleotides outside the gene matches: 7. The CDR3 sequence is 17 residues long. Germline V CDR1 and CDR2: MGHRA, YSYEKL. Here the CDR3 reads CASSHDRDFATNEKLFF. The CDR3 DNA is TGCGCCAGCAGCCACGACAGGGACTTTGCAACTAATGAAAAACTGTTTTTT.

The V call is TRBV10-3, the J call TRBJ2-3; 11 bases are a match to TRBD2. The CDR3 extends over 18 amino acids. Germline CDR1 reads ENHRY; CDR2 reads SYGVKD. The ends lost 6 bases at V and 2 bases at J; junction bases unmatched: 13. Here the CDR3 reads CAISPFYSGGGYTDTQYF. The CDR3 DNA follows: TGTGCCATCAGCCCCTTTTATAGCGGGGGGGGATACACAGATACGCAGTATTTT.

V usage is TRBV12-3 or TRBV12-4 and J usage is TRBJ1-1, with no clear D. V dropped 7 bases and J dropped 1 base, with 7 bases sitting between them. The CDR3 consists of 12 residues. CDR3 amino acids: CASKTRNTEAFF. The CDR3 DNA reads TGTGCCAGCAAGACCCGGAACACTGAAGCTTTCTTT.

In DNA, the CDR3 is TGTGCCAGCAGACCTACCCACAGGGGGCTAGACACCATATATTTT. Encoded protein: CASRPTHRGLDTIYF. This rearrangement joins TRBV6-6 to TRBJ1-3, with 9 bases fitting TRBD1. The CDR3 runs 15 residues. V trimming: 6 bases; J trimming: 8 bases; junction bases outside the gene matches: 11. Germline CDR1 reads MNHNY; CDR2 reads SVGAGI (reference sequence).

V usage is TRBV6-5 and J usage is TRBJ1-5; TRBD1 agrees at 10 bases. CDR1 is MNHEY, CDR2 SVGAGI, per germline. The CDR3 is 14 amino acids. V dropped 7 bases and J dropped 4; count of bases not matched to a gene: 4. The CDR3 region has the DNA TGTGCCAGCAAACGGGACAGGGGAAATCAGCCCCAGCATTTT. Translation gives CASKRDRGNQPQHF.

The rearrangement joins TRBV4-1 to TRBJ1-2; D may be TRBD1 (6 bases). Germline V CDR1 and CDR2: MGHRA, YSYEKL. The CDR3 covers 16 residues. V lost 2 bases and J lost 4, with 17 bases in between. The CDR3 sequence is CASSQPTRGQTYGYTF. The DNA for the CDR3 is TGCGCCAGCAGCCAACCCACTCGCGGACAGACCTATGGCTACACCTTC.

Comments on this clonotype: At one end, the junction sequence differs from germline, possibly due to a read error. V gene TRBV5-1 combines with J gene TRBJ2-3; TRBD2 matches at 10 bases. The CDR3 sequence is 17 residues long. CDR1 is SGHRS, CDR2 YFSETQ, per germline. The CDR3 DNA follows: TGTGCCAGCAGCTTGGGGGGAACTAGCGGGGGCACAGATACGCAGTATTTT. Translation: CASSLGGTSGGTDTQYF. Complete variable domain (other parts from reference TRBV5-1 and TRBJ2-3): KAGVTQTPRYLIKTRGQQVTLSCSPISGHRSVSWYQQTPGQGLQFLFEYFSETQRNKGNFPGRFSGRQFSNSRSEMNVSTLELGDSALYLCASSLGGTSGGTDTQYFGPGTRLTVL.

This clonotype has more than one count but fewer than ten. J is TRBJ1-5 and V is TRBV6-5; TRBD1 might be the D (5 bases). This CDR3 is built from 13 residues. Germline V gives CDR1 MNHEY, CDR2 SVGAGI. The V and J ends lost 8 bases and 1 base respectively, with 9 bases between them. CDR3 in amino acids: CASGGGSNQPQHF. In DNA form, the CDR3 reads TGTGCCAGCGGGGGAGGAAGCAATCAGCCCCAGCATTTT.

This clonotype turned up a few times. The chain joins TRBV20-1 to TRBJ1-5, with 11 bases matching TRBD1. Germline trimming cut 3 bases from V and 6 bases from J; bases unmatched to any gene: 4. The germline gives CDR1 DFQATT, CDR2 SNEGSKA (reference sequence). CDR3 length equals 14 residues. CDR3 in DNA: TGCAGTGCTAGGGGGACAGGGGGAATTCAGCCCCAGCATTTT. It is translated as CSARGTGGIQPQHF.

This clonotype appeared a few times. The chain employs TRBV10-1 and TRBJ2-3; 12 bases match TRBD2. CDR3 length: 16 residues. V trimming: 4 bases; J trimming: 2 bases; junction bases outside the gene matches: 4. Germline V gene sequence: CDR1 WNHNN, CDR2 SYGVQD (reference sequence). CDR3 nucleotide sequence: TGCGCCAGCAGTGTCACTAGCGGGGGGACCACAGATACGCAGTATTTT. It translates to CASSVTSGGTTDTQYF.

The V and J genes are TRBV7-9 and TRBJ2-4; the D is unclear. This CDR3 has 14 residues. Germline V gene lookup returns CDR1 SEHNR and CDR2 FQNEAQ (reference sequence). Trimming removed 1 base at V and 5 bases at J, with 9 bases between. The CDR3 loop is CASSLGGGQNIQYF. CDR3 sequence (DNA): TGTGCCAGCAGCTTAGGTGGTGGTCAAAACATTCAGTACTTC.

The chain carries TRBV20-1 and TRBJ2-5; 11 nucleotides agree with TRBD2. Germline CDR1 DFQATT, CDR2 SNEGSKA (reference sequence). V dropped 1 base and J dropped 0; count of bases not matched to a gene: 10. The CDR3 extends over 18 amino acids. CDR3 in amino acids: CSARGGLLAGGYQETQYF. The CDR3, as DNA: TGCAGTGCTAGAGGAGGGCTATTAGCGGGGGGGTACCAAGAGACCCAGTACTTC.

This clonotype was picked up a small number of times. This chain joins TRBV12-3 or TRBV12-4 and TRBJ1-2; D possibly corresponds to TRBD1 (6 bases). This CDR3 region has 13 residues. The V and J ends lost 6 bases and 10 bases respectively, with 18 bases between them. The CDR3 DNA sequence: TGTGCCAGCAGCACACTAACCCGGGACAACTACACCTTC. It is translated as CASSTLTRDNYTF.

The chain couples TRBV20-1 to TRBJ2-4, with TRBD2 matching 12 bases. CDR3 length: 16 amino acids. The germline CDR1 and CDR2 sequences are DFQATT and SNEGSKA (reference sequence). The V and J ends lost 6 bases and 3 bases, in that order; junction bases with no gene match: 9. The CDR3 DNA follows: TGCAGTGCGACTAGCGGGAGTCTTGTGGTCAAAAACATTCAGTACTTC. It encodes CSATSGSLVVKNIQYF.

The rearrangement links TRBV3-1 to TRBJ2-1; 10 nucleotides line up with TRBD2. The germline gives CDR1 LGHDT, CDR2 YNNKEL (reference sequence). The CDR3 sequence is 14 residues long. V was pared by 4 bases and J by 5 bases, with 2 bases of the junction left unmatched. CDR3 coding DNA: TGTGCCAGCAGCCCGGGACTAGCGAACAATGAGCAGTTCTTC. Translated: CASSPGLANNEQFF.

The V and J genes are TRBV7-9 and TRBJ1-5; no definite D call. With 0 bases removed from V and 0 bases from J, the gap between germline ends came to 9 bases. The CDR3 spans 16 residues. Germline loops: CDR1 SEHNR, CDR2 FQNEAQ (reference sequence). CDR3 protein: CASSLASVRSNQPQHF. In DNA form, the CDR3 reads TGTGCCAGCAGCTTAGCATCAGTACGTAGCAATCAGCCCCAGCATTTT.

This clonotype was picked up many times. V and J are TRBV7-8 and TRBJ2-3; 8 bases agree with TRBD2. There are 17 residues in the CDR3. The V segment lost 1 base and the J segment 4 bases; nucleotides outside the gene matches: 10. CDR1 is SGHVS, CDR2 FQNEAQ, per germline. CDR3 protein: CASSLDFRGGDPDTQYF. In DNA, the CDR3 is TGTGCCAGCAGCTTAGATTTCCGGGGGGGCGATCCAGATACGCAGTATTTT.

The chain joins TRBV5-1 to TRBJ1-2; 7 nucleotides match TRBD1. The junction had 6 bases not matched to a gene; V was cut back by 1 base and J by 0 bases. Looked up from germline, CDR1 is SGHRS and CDR2 is YFSETQ. The CDR3 has 16 amino acids. The CDR3 bases are TGCGCCAGCAGCTTGTTACGACAGGGCGCTAACTATGGCTACACCTTC. Translation: CASSLLRQGANYGYTF. The full variable domain, in which reference TRBV5-1 and TRBJ1-2 provide the parts outside the CDR3, is KAGVTQTPRYLIKTRGQQVTLSCSPISGHRSVSWYQQTPGQGLQFLFEYFSETQRNKGNFPGRFSGRQFSNSRSEMNVSTLELGDSALYLCASSLLRQGANYGYTFGSGTRLTVV.

The chain recombines TRBV27 with TRBJ2-5, with D possibly matching TRBD2 (5 bases). CDR3 length: 15 residues. With 0 bases removed from V and 7 bases from J, the gap between germline ends came to 15 bases. Per germline, CDR1 MNHEY and CDR2 SMNVEV (reference sequence). The CDR3 coding sequence is TGTGCCAGCAGTTTATCATTTAGTTGGGAGTTGACCCAGTACTTC. Its translation: CASSLSFSWELTQYF.

This clonotype was counted at least ten times. The rearrangement links TRBV10-3 to TRBJ2-1; 10 positions agree with TRBD2. CDR3 length equals 17 residues. Trimming took 2 bases from V and 7 from J; bases not matched to a gene: 11. Germline loops: CDR1 ENHRY, CDR2 SYGVKD. The CDR3 bases are TGTGCCATCAGTGAGACAAAAACTAGCGGGGAAATGAATGAGCAGTTCTTC. It encodes CAISETKTSGEMNEQFF.

V gene TRBV3-1 combines with J gene TRBJ2-3; 12 nucleotides agree with TRBD2. Germline V gives CDR1 LGHDT, CDR2 YNNKEL (reference sequence). The CDR3 spans 16 residues. Trimming took 3 bases from V and 5 from J; bases not matched to a gene: 6. For the CDR3, the DNA is TGTGCCAGCAGCCACCGACTAGCGGGGGACTTAGATACGCAGTATTTT. This translates into CASSHRLAGDLDTQYF.

The table lists this clonotype with a few counts. The rearrangement joins TRBV12-3 or TRBV12-4 to TRBJ2-1; maybe TRBD1 (6 bases). The CDR3 runs 15 residues. Trimming took off 2 bases at V and 0 bases at J, with 8 bases between the two ends. CDR3 DNA: TGTGCCAGCAGTTTACAGGGGAACTCCTACAATGAGCAGTTCTTC. Translated, it gives CASSLQGNSYNEQFF.

The rearrangement joins TRBV6-1 to TRBJ2-7; 11 bases are a match to TRBD2. The trim removed 8 bases at V and 2 bases at J, leaving 8 bases unmatched. The germline V gene encodes CDR1 MNHNS and CDR2 SASEGT. This CDR3 comprises 15 residues. CDR3 nucleotide sequence: TGTGCCAGCCTCACTAGCGGGGGCCTTCCCTACGAGCAGTACTTC. This gives the protein CASLTSGGLPYEQYF.

The V call is TRBV4-1, the J call TRBJ1-1; D remains ambiguous. The CDR3 covers 16 residues. Trimming removed 2 bases from V and 1 base from J, with 14 bases in between. Germline loops: CDR1 MGHRA, CDR2 YSYEKL. Here the CDR3 reads CASSQYSGPGNTEAFF. CDR3 DNA sequence: TGCGCCAGCAGCCAATATTCCGGGCCGGGGAACACTGAAGCTTTCTTT.

This clonotype was seen only once. The V call is TRBV29-1, the J call TRBJ1-3; D is unresolved. The CDR3 has 12 amino acids. V lost 4 bases and J lost 0, with 4 bases in between. Germline V gives CDR1 SQVTM, CDR2 ANQGSEA. CDR3 nucleotides: TGCAGCGTTGGGAGCTCTGGAAACACCATATATTTT. Encoded protein: CSVGSSGNTIYF. Full variable domain (rest looked up from reference TRBV29-1 and TRBJ1-3): SAVISQKPSRDICQRGTSLTIQCQVDSQVTMMFWYRQQPGQSLTLIATANQGSEATYESGFVIDKFPISRPNLTFSTLTVSNMSPEDSSIYLCSVGSSGNTIYFGEGSWLTVV.

V and J are TRBV20-1 and TRBJ1-1; 8 bases are a match to TRBD1. The germline CDR1 and CDR2 sequences are DFQATT and SNEGSKA (reference sequence). CDR3 size: 12 residues. J gave up 4 bases and V 5 bases, and 3 bases lay outside the gene matches. The CDR3 coding sequence is TGCAGTGCTTATGACAGGGGCACTGAAGCTTTCTTT. Its translation is CSAYDRGTEAFF.